Below are 24 T cell receptor beta chains sequenced from a single sample in a study of blood T cells in healthy people across ages (dated by TCRdb to about 2015). Library construction relied on 5' RACE. Sequenced using an Illumina HiSeq 2500. A second PCR of roughly 6 to 12 cycles was performed with a sample-barcoded 5' primer and a J-beta primer mix. The public reads were reprocessed in TCRdb via fastp at Q25 and MiXCR, keeping in-frame beta chains. Duplicate CDR3 protein sequences are folded into a single record with the most common DNA and genes. Here the sample has about 630,000 distinct CDR3 sequences; roughly 20% occur a single time. Of the sample, under 4% falls within the top ten clones. The sample consisted of blood. Source of these receptors: a man between 65 and 85 years old in good health.

The V call is TRBV6-6, the J call TRBJ2-3; 8 nucleotides align to TRBD2. V was pared by 2 bases and J by 0 bases, with 1 base of the junction left unmatched. Germline CDR1 MNHNY, CDR2 SVGAGI (reference sequence). The CDR3 is made up of 15 amino acids. CDR3 protein: CASSYTSGSTDTQYF. The CDR3 DNA sequence: TGTGCCAGCAGTTACACTAGCGGAAGCACAGATACGCAGTATTTT.

This clonotype has more than one count but fewer than ten. J is TRBJ2-5 and V is TRBV20-1, with D unresolved. The J call is in doubt because the DNA end fits TRBJ2-1 better. The CDR3 sequence is 13 residues long. The germline CDR1 and CDR2 sequences are DFQATT and SNEGSKA (reference sequence). In DNA, the CDR3 is TGCAGTGCTAGAGACCCGAAAAACGTGGAGCAGTTCTTC. Translated: CSARDPKNVEQFF.

The chain carries TRBV7-2 and TRBJ2-3; 7 nucleotides match TRBD1. Per the germline V gene, CDR1 is SGHTA and CDR2 is FQGNSA. The V and J ends lost 5 bases and 5 bases, in that order; junction bases with no gene match: 7. There are 14 residues in the CDR3. CDR3 loop: CASSRQGRVDTQYF. Here the CDR3 DNA reads TGTGCCAGCAGCCGACAGGGAAGGGTAGATACGCAGTATTTT.

The rearrangement joins TRBV7-8 to TRBJ1-4; D call uncertain. Trimming took 1 base from V and 0 from J, leaving 9 bases between them. Germline CDR1 and CDR2: SGHVS and FQNEAQ. This CDR3 spans 16 amino acids. CDR3 nucleotides: TGTGCCAGCAGCTTAGAGGCACCCGCAACTAATGAAAAACTGTTTTTT. Translation: CASSLEAPATNEKLFF.

The chain combines TRBV10-3 with TRBJ2-7; 12 nucleotides align to TRBD2. Germline V gene lookup returns CDR1 ENHRY and CDR2 SYGVKD. V was pared by 4 bases and J by 4 bases, with 8 bases of the junction left unmatched. CDR3 length: 16 residues. CDR3 nucleotides: TGTGCCATCAGTGCCTCGACTAGCGGGGGCTGGTACGAGCAGTACTTC. It codes for CAISASTSGGWYEQYF.

This chain connects TRBV29-1 to TRBJ2-5, with 9 bases matching TRBD2. The J call may be faulty, since TRBJ2-7 better matches the DNA end. The CDR3 runs to 15 residues. Per the germline V gene, CDR1 is SQVTM and CDR2 is ANQGSEA. Written as DNA, the CDR3 is TGCAGCGTTGCACATAGCGGGAGAGGTGGATACGAGCAGTACTTC. This encodes CSVAHSGRGGYEQYF.

The CDR3 bases are TGTGCCAGCAGCTTGACGGTCGCTTTTAATGAGCAGTTCTTC. The encoded protein is CASSLTVAFNEQFF. The gene calls are TRBV7-6 and TRBJ2-7; D gene ambiguous. The last part of the DNA fits TRBJ2-1 better; the J call may be wrong. This CDR3 contains 14 residues. From germline, CDR1 is SGHVS and CDR2 FNYEAQ.

As for this clonotype: A read error may explain this, as a much larger clone is one base away. The chain recombines TRBV20-1 with TRBJ2-5, with a tentative D call TRBD1 (5 bases). The J call may not be correct, given that the DNA end is closer to TRBJ2-7. The CDR3 loop spans 13 amino acids. Germline lookup yields CDR1 DFQATT and CDR2 SNEGSKA (reference sequence). CDR3 residues: CSAREQVLDEQYF. The CDR3 region has the DNA TGCAGTGCTAGAGAACAGGTGCTCGACGAGCAGTACTTC.

This clonotype was picked up a small number of times. The rearrangement joins TRBV18 to TRBJ1-1; D gene uncertain. The CDR3 is made up of 12 amino acids. Germline assignment: CDR1 KGHSH and CDR2 LQKENI. Trimming shortened V by 4 bases and J by 6 bases, and 9 bases separated the two germline ends. The CDR3 DNA is TGTGCCAGCTCACGGCCCGGAGCTGAAGCTTTCTTT. Translation gives CASSRPGAEAFF.

This chain links TRBV7-9 with TRBJ1-1; no clear D. The V and J ends lost 1 base and 5 bases respectively, with 14 bases between them. The CDR3 contains 15 residues. Germline V lookup: CDR1 SEHNR, CDR2 FQNEAQ (reference sequence). CDR3: CASSLELYSDTEAFF. DNA for the CDR3: TGTGCCAGCAGCTTAGAGCTATACAGTGATACTGAAGCTTTCTTT.

V is TRBV12-3 or TRBV12-4 and J is TRBJ2-7, with TRBD1 identical over 10 bases. The junction had 15 bases not matched to a gene; V was cut back by 3 bases and J by 4 bases. The CDR3 length is 18 residues. CDR3 residues: CASSFGRRTGTGVYEQYF. CDR3 DNA sequence: TGTGCCAGCAGTTTTGGGCGTCGGACCGGGACAGGGGTATACGAGCAGTACTTC.

The chain links TRBV4-2 to TRBJ2-5, with D tentatively TRBD1 (5 bases). The DNA end favors TRBJ2-1, so the J call may be wrong. Germline V gene sequence: CDR1 LGHNA, CDR2 YNFKEQ. This CDR3 is 16 amino acids long. This CDR3 reads CASSQEKDNRYNEQFF. CDR3 DNA sequence: TGTGCCAGCAGCCAAGAAAAGGACAACCGTTACAATGAGCAGTTCTTC.

V usage is TRBV12-3 or TRBV12-4 and J usage is TRBJ1-2; D is undetermined. The CDR3 spans 11 residues. The germline V and J ends were trimmed by 5 bases and 8 bases, with 9 bases remaining between them. CDR3 DNA: TGTGCCAGCAGTGCCGCTGGGGGCTACACCTTC. Amino acid sequence: CASSAAGGYTF.

The chain links TRBV10-3 to TRBJ2-5, with 7 bases fitting TRBD2. The V gene's germline CDR1 is ENHRY and CDR2 SYGVKD. CDR3 length equals 16 residues. Germline trimming cut 5 bases from V and 2 bases from J; bases unmatched to any gene: 11. The CDR3 spells CAISPSTGLDQETQYF. The CDR3 nucleotides read TGTGCCATCAGTCCGTCTACCGGACTAGATCAAGAGACCCAGTACTTC.

This chain connects TRBV19 to TRBJ2-1; 8 positions agree with TRBD2. Germline V gives CDR1 LNHDA, CDR2 SQIVND (reference sequence). V shed 8 bases, J shed 3 bases, and the junction held 3 bases outside the gene matches. The CDR3 covers 13 residues. CDR3 nucleotides: TGTGCCAGTCGACTAGCGAACTACAATGAGCAGTTCTTC. Protein: CASRLANYNEQFF.

The chain links TRBV28 to TRBJ2-7, with a weak D call TRBD2 (5 bases). Trimming cost V 3 bases and J 0 bases, with 9 bases left between them. Germline V gives CDR1 MDHEN, CDR2 SYDVKM. This CDR3 has 14 amino acids. This chain's CDR3 is CASSFRRASYEQYF. The CDR3 region has the DNA TGTGCCAGCAGTTTTCGGCGGGCCTCCTACGAGCAGTACTTC.

The chain links TRBV20-1 to TRBJ2-1; 8 nucleotides match TRBD1. Near its end, the DNA agrees better with TRBJ2-7, so the J call may be wrong. This CDR3 is built from 13 residues. Germline V gene sequence: CDR1 DFQATT, CDR2 SNEGSKA (reference sequence). The CDR3 sequence is CSLTGERSYEQYF. The CDR3 DNA follows: TGCAGCCTGACAGGGGAGAGGTCCTACGAGCAGTACTTC.

This chain links TRBV7-2 with TRBJ2-5, with a possible D match to TRBD1 (5 bases). The DNA end is a closer match to TRBJ2-7, so the J assignment may be wrong. The CDR3 runs to 15 residues. Germline CDR1 SGHTA, CDR2 FQGNSA. The CDR3 is CASSFQGAHVYEQYF. CDR3 DNA sequence: TGTGCCAGCAGCTTTCAAGGGGCACACGTCTACGAGCAGTACTTC.

The chain is built from TRBV12-3 or TRBV12-4 and TRBJ2-7; weak D call: TRBD1 (5 bases). Trimming removed 3 bases from V and 0 bases from J, with 9 bases in between. CDR3 length equals 14 residues. The CDR3 protein is CASSLQGFSYEQYF. In DNA, the CDR3 is TGTGCCAGCAGTTTGCAGGGATTCTCCTACGAGCAGTACTTC.

This clonotype appeared once. The rearrangement links TRBV14 to TRBJ2-1; D is perhaps TRBD2 (5 bases). Germline V gives CDR1 SGHDN, CDR2 FVKESK. The CDR3 runs to 15 residues. V was cut by 4 bases and J by 5 bases, with 15 bases left in between. CDR3: CASSLNTGINNEQFF. The DNA for the CDR3 is TGTGCCAGCAGCCTTAATACGGGAATTAACAATGAGCAGTTCTTC.

A remark on this clonotype: The junction differs from germline at one of its ends, possibly a read error. This rearrangement joins TRBV2 to TRBJ1-2; the D is unclear. CDR3 size: 16 residues. Germline V lookup: CDR1 SNHLY, CDR2 FYNNEI. CDR3 coding DNA: TGTGCCAGCAGCCCCGAGGGCAGAATCACTAACTATGGCCACACCTTC. It codes for CASSPEGRITNYGHTF.

The V gene is TRBV30, the J gene TRBJ2-5; 12 bases map to TRBD2. CDR3 length: 19 amino acids. Trimming at V came to 2 bases and at J to 0 bases, leaving 13 bases not matched to a gene. Germline V gene data show CDR1 as GTSNPN and CDR2 as SVGIG (reference sequence). This chain's CDR3 is CAWSRARLTSGRYQETQYF. The CDR3, as DNA: TGTGCCTGGAGTCGGGCTCGCCTGACTAGCGGGAGATACCAAGAGACCCAGTACTTC. The variable domain in full, with the rest retrieved from reference TRBV30 and TRBJ2-5, is SQTIHQWPATLVQPVGSPLSLECTVEGTSNPNLYWYRQAAGRGLQLLFYSVGIGQISSEVPQNLSASRPQDRQFILSSKKLLLSDSGFYLCAWSRARLTSGRYQETQYFGPGTRLLVL.

This chain connects TRBV20-1 to TRBJ1-2; the match to TRBD1 covers 9 bases. V trimming: 6 bases; J trimming: 1 base; junction bases outside the gene matches: 6. The CDR3 runs 14 residues. CDR1 DFQATT and CDR2 SNEGSKA come from the germline V gene (reference sequence). CDR3 sequence: CSARTGGRNYGYTF. The CDR3, as DNA: TGCAGTGCCCGTACAGGGGGCCGTAACTATGGCTACACCTTC.

J is TRBJ2-1 and V is TRBV9; 9 bases line up with TRBD2. The DNA end lines up better with TRBJ2-5; the J call may be wrong. Germline-derived CDR1 and CDR2 are SGDLS and YYNGEE. CDR3 size: 14 residues. The CDR3 sequence is CASSVVASGGNQYF. CDR3 nucleotide sequence: TGTGCCAGCAGCGTAGTTGCCAGCGGGGGGAACCAGTACTTC.